These 13 T cell receptor beta chains came from one sample sequenced in a study of T-cell memory formation after mild COVID-19. One entry per CDR3 protein results from TCRdb running MiXCR on the 5' RACE reads. The sample has 350,000 or so distinct CDR3 sequences, around 20% seen once. The material sequenced was PBMCs or a T cell subset sorted from them (not recorded which). Receptors were obtained from an adult woman who had mild COVID-19 (a few samples of this study predate the infection). Cell type and time point are not known.

This clonotype has a handful of counts. The chain couples TRBV5-1 to TRBJ1-2; the D is unclear. The V and J ends lost 0 bases and 0 bases respectively, with 12 bases between them. The CDR3 loop spans 16 amino acids. Germline CDR1 is SGHRS and CDR2 is YFSETQ. CDR3 nucleotide sequence: TGCGCCAGCAGCTTGGACCTACTGCCGGCTAACTATGGCTACACCTTC. Its translation: CASSLDLLPANYGYTF.

This clonotype was detected only a few times. The V call is TRBV7-3, the J call TRBJ1-2; a weak D match, TRBD1 (5 bases). CDR3 length: 14 residues. Germline V gene sequence: CDR1 SGHTA, CDR2 FQGTGA. V was shortened by 5 bases and J by 4 bases, with 14 bases between the two germline ends. The CDR3 DNA follows: TGTGCCAGCAGCCCTTCTCCAGGGACCTATGGCTACACCTTC. Encoded protein: CASSPSPGTYGYTF.

The sample holds a few counts of this clonotype. The chain links TRBV11-2 to TRBJ2-7, with 7 bases lining up with TRBD2. V lost 4 bases and J lost 6; bases outside the gene matches: 6. CDR1 SGHAT and CDR2 FQNNGV come from the germline V gene. The CDR3 is made up of 13 amino acids. In nucleotides, the CDR3 is TGTGCCAGCAGCTCAACGGGGGGAGCCGAGCAGTACTTC. Protein sequence: CASSSTGGAEQYF.

In this sample, this clonotype turned up a few times. The chain couples TRBV29-1 to TRBJ1-2; perhaps TRBD1 as D (6 bases). Germline assignment: CDR1 SQVTM and CDR2 ANQGSEA. This CDR3 spans 11 amino acids. CDR3 in amino acids: CSCEGGYGYTF. CDR3 nucleotides: TGCAGTTGCGAGGGGGGGTATGGCTACACCTTC.

The chain uses TRBV5-1 and TRBJ2-2; D possibly corresponds to TRBD1 (5 bases). The CDR3 has 14 amino acids. Trimming shortened V by 4 bases and J by 3 bases, and 10 bases separated the two germline ends. CDR1 and CDR2 from the germline V gene are SGHRS and YFSETQ. CDR3: CASSVDTHTGELFF. In DNA, the CDR3 is TGCGCCAGCAGCGTGGACACCCACACCGGGGAGCTGTTTTTT.

This clonotype has just a few counts. The genes are TRBV12-3 or TRBV12-4 and TRBJ2-7; D is perhaps TRBD2 (6 bases). The CDR3 is 14 residues long. V lost 2 bases to trimming and J lost 1 base, with 9 bases between them. CDR3 coding DNA: TGTGCCAGCAGTTTATTTGGGGGGTCCTACGAGCAGTACTTC. Its translation is CASSLFGGSYEQYF.

On this clonotype: At one boundary the junction diverges from the germline segment, which might be a read error. This sequence joins TRBV12-3 or TRBV12-4 and TRBJ1-1, with 8 nucleotides matching TRBD1. The CDR3 loop spans 15 amino acids. This CDR3 reads CASSHTGQGNTEAFF. The CDR3 coding sequence is TGTGCAAGCAGCCACACCGGACAGGGTAACACTGAAGCTTTCTTT.

The table lists this clonotype with a few counts. The chain has TRBV20-1 and TRBJ1-1; D gene unclear. Germline assignment: CDR1 DFQATT and CDR2 SNEGSKA (reference sequence). The ends were cut back, 0 bases at V and 4 bases at J, with 12 bases in the middle. The CDR3 length is 14 residues. CDR3 sequence: CSARDSLTGTEAFF. The CDR3 coding sequence is TGCAGTGCTAGAGATTCTTTGACGGGCACTGAAGCTTTCTTT.

A few counts support this clonotype. The chain uses TRBV4-3 and TRBJ2-1; maybe TRBD2 (6 bases). V lost 0 bases to trimming and J lost 2 bases, with 11 bases between them. CDR3 length: 16 amino acids. The germline CDR1 and CDR2 sequences are LGHNA and YSLEER. CDR3 region: CASSQDLGEAYNEQFF. CDR3 coding DNA: TGCGCCAGCAGCCAAGATCTCGGGGAGGCCTACAATGAGCAGTTCTTC.

This clonotype was recorded a few times. The chain combines TRBV29-1 with TRBJ2-1; 7 nucleotides line up with TRBD2. V trimming: 5 bases; J trimming: 0 bases; junction bases outside the gene matches: 7. The CDR3 spans 15 residues. The germline CDR1 and CDR2 sequences are SQVTM and ANQGSEA. The DNA of the CDR3 is TGCAGCGTTAAACAACTAGCGACCTCCTACAATGAGCAGTTCTTC. It encodes CSVKQLATSYNEQFF.

Notes on this clonotype: The junction departs from the called germline gene at one end, perhaps through a read error. CDR3 sequence: CASSQGGLVQETLYF. In DNA form, the CDR3 reads TGCGCCAGCAGCCAAGGGGGACTGGTCCAAGAGACCCTGTACTTC. The chain links TRBV4-1 to TRBJ2-5, with a possible D match to TRBD2 (6 bases). The CDR3 consists of 15 residues. From germline, CDR1 is MGHRA and CDR2 YSYEKL.

The chain recombines TRBV2 with TRBJ2-1; either TRBD1 or TRBD2 may fit D (5 bases each). CDR1 SNHLY and CDR2 FYNNEI come from the germline V gene. V was clipped by 1 base and J by 4 bases, with 17 bases between them. CDR3 length equals 17 residues. In DNA form, the CDR3 reads TGTGCCAGCAGTGAAGGGTCGGGGACGCCCCCATACAATGAGCAGTTCTTC. It encodes CASSEGSGTPPYNEQFF.

As for this clonotype: The DNA is left out, because the CDR3 cannot be placed on it with certainty; the CDR3 is given as TCRdb lists it. The V and J genes are TRBV20-1 and TRBJ1-1; the table's D call, TRBD1, has no DNA check behind it. The length of the CDR3 is 15 amino acids, counting both ends. The germline V gene has CDR1 DFQATT and CDR2 SNEGSKA (reference sequence). This CDR3 is CSAPPPVSLYTEAFF.